The rows below give T cell receptor beta chains drawn from one sample of a study of T cells after yellow fever vaccination. One entry per CDR3 protein results from TCRdb running MiXCR on the 5' RACE reads. The sample consists of 450,000 to 550,000 distinct CDR3 sequences, roughly 22% of them appearing once. The specimen was PBMCs, collected approximately 22 days after the first yellow fever vaccination. The receptors come from a man younger than 35 who received the YFV17D yellow fever vaccine. Both conserved end residues are trimmed from each CDR3. A D gene is named only where the DNA matches it firmly. Not all rows give a size; the values are once, few, many and, for expanded clones, a class.

-	TRBV25-1	-	TRBJ2-5	ASSEYEGETQY
-	TRBV30	-	TRBJ1-5	AWSVSRAMGGNQPQH
-	TRBV7-2	-	TRBJ2-1	ASSLGGSEYNEQF
few	TRBV5-1	-	TRBJ2-1	ASSWSSGNEQF
few	TRBV14	-	TRBJ2-7	ASSRGGTHYEQY
-	TRBV19	TRBD1	TRBJ1-1	ASSISGTGGAF
-	TRBV6-5	-	TRBJ2-5	ASSYSTGHQETQY
-	TRBV29-1	TRBD1	TRBJ2-7	SVAGQGGPYEQY
-	TRBV12-3/TRBV12-4	TRBD1	TRBJ1-5	ASTSDRRMWPQH
-	TRBV4-1	-	TRBJ2-1	ASSHQGNEQF
-	TRBV5-1	TRBD2	TRBJ2-5	ASRRGVETQY
-	TRBV27	TRBD1	TRBJ2-7	ASRHTGGEQY
-	TRBV12-3/TRBV12-4	TRBD1	TRBJ1-5	ASSPGQGVDQPQH
few	TRBV11-2	-	TRBJ1-2	ASSLLSGEVLYGYT
-	TRBV18	TRBD1	TRBJ1-1	ASSAGQPPTEAF
-	TRBV2	-	TRBJ2-3	ASSGEVTDTQY
few	TRBV12-3/TRBV12-4	TRBD2	TRBJ2-3	ASSLGQRGSSTDTQY
many	TRBV29-1	-	TRBJ2-2	SVDPSQGGTGELF
-	TRBV13	TRBD2	TRBJ2-1	ASSPELAGGDGNEQF
-	TRBV12-3/TRBV12-4	-	TRBJ1-2	ASGGVGTGLGGYT
few	TRBV4-1	-	TRBJ2-3	ASSRGRVITDTQY
many	TRBV12-3/TRBV12-4	TRBD1	TRBJ2-1	ASSSTGGWVRNEQF
-	TRBV9	TRBD2	TRBJ2-3	ASSALAGGHSDTQY
few	TRBV20-1	-	TRBJ1-4	SARDLAGDHEKLF
-	TRBV4-3	TRBD2	TRBJ2-3	ASSQVFGGITDTQY
-	TRBV18	-	TRBJ2-1	ASSPLPNEQF
-	TRBV13	-	TRBJ2-5	ASSSPAGGKETQY
few	TRBV4-2	-	TRBJ2-1	ASSQDWGAPYNEQF
-	TRBV20-1	-	TRBJ2-2	SARSGELF
few	TRBV15	TRBD1	TRBJ2-7	ATSRDGQGAPKQY
-	TRBV14	-	TRBJ2-7	ASRDTSFRYEQY
few	TRBV12-3/TRBV12-4	TRBD2	TRBJ2-1	ASSLEVLAGGAYEQF
once	TRBV7-2	-	TRBJ2-3	AAQGSTDTQY
many	TRBV20-1	-	TRBJ1-2	SARNNDYGYT
-	TRBV19	-	TRBJ1-1	ASSMTRVGGEAF
few	TRBV6-2/TRBV6-3	-	TRBJ2-1	ASNLGRNEQF
few	TRBV4-3	TRBD2	TRBJ2-5	ASSQDAGRVETQY
-	TRBV28	-	TRBJ1-1	ASSEGSGTEAF
-	TRBV24-1	-	TRBJ1-1	ATSERDTEAF
-	TRBV6-2/TRBV6-3	-	TRBJ2-2	ASSYSAGANTGELF
once	TRBV4-1	TRBD2	TRBJ2-5	ASSQVLAGAAQETQY
-	TRBV6-2/TRBV6-3	-	TRBJ1-1	ASLAGAATEAF
-	TRBV6-2/TRBV6-3	-	TRBJ2-5	ASREGLLRHTTQY
-	TRBV5-6	-	TRBJ2-3	ASSSPINTQY
few	TRBV20-1	TRBD2	TRBJ2-5	SKLAGAQETQY
-	TRBV5-1	-	TRBJ1-6	ASTPAGGLDSPLH
few	TRBV19	-	TRBJ1-1	ASSIDRVTLNTEAF
-	TRBV2	-	TRBJ2-5	ASSGRARQETQY
few	TRBV6-1	-	TRBJ1-1	ASNLQATNTEAF
few	TRBV28	-	TRBJ2-3	ASSLGNSITDTQY
-	TRBV12-3/TRBV12-4	-	TRBJ2-5	ASTSEGGKVY
-	TRBV4-3	-	TRBJ1-1	ASSQDRGADEAF
few	TRBV11-2	-	TRBJ2-2	ASSNRGAGNTGELF
many	TRBV7-9	TRBD1	TRBJ1-1	ASSPGQGRTEAF